These 27 T cell receptor beta chains were all obtained from the same sample, sequenced in a study of beta chain features in type 1 diabetes. General study findings and limits: Patients with Type 1 diabetes showed moderately but significantly shorter TCRB CDR3s in all four CD4+ subsets.

These receptors lack a known antigen. Expressed TCRB transcripts were sequenced after all isolated RNA was converted to cDNA. Repertoires were generated with immunoSEQ multiplex PCR, while TCRdb's copy carries only in-frame clones and drops some. The sample includes about 280,000 clones, about 15% of them seen just once. Sample: naive CD4+ T cells from blood. The receptors were sampled from a man between 18 and 35 years old with type 1 diabetes.

This clone was seen only a few times. The CDR3 region has the DNA TGTGCCAGCAGCGGGGGGCCAAAGAAAGATACGCAGTATTTT. Its translation is CASSGGPKKDTQYF. V usage is TRBV9 and J usage is TRBJ2-3; a weak D match, TRBD1 (6 bases). Trimming cost V 3 bases and J 5 bases, with 13 bases left between them. This CDR3 is built from 14 residues. CDR1 SGDLS and CDR2 YYNGEE come from the germline V gene. The complete variable domain, with remaining parts taken from reference TRBV9 and TRBJ2-3, reads DSGVTQTPKHLITATGQRVTLRCSPRSGDLSVYWYQQSLDQGLQFLIQYYNGEERAKGNILERFSAQQFPDLHSELNLSSLELGDSALYFCASSGGPKKDTQYFGPGTRLTVL.

This clone has more than one count but fewer than ten. V usage is TRBV30 and J usage is TRBJ2-3, with D possibly TRBD2 on 5 matching bases. The CDR3 extends over 15 amino acids. Trimming left V 1 base short and J 2 bases short, with 13 bases between. The germline CDR1 and CDR2 sequences are GTSNPN and SVGIG (reference sequence). CDR3 amino acids: CAWSGLSGNTDTQYF. Here the CDR3 DNA reads TGTGCCTGGAGTGGCCTGAGCGGAAACACAGATACGCAGTATTTT.

This clone was seen only a few times. The rearrangement uses TRBV7-9 and TRBJ1-5, with 7 bases that match TRBD1. With V trimmed by 4 bases and J by 3 bases, 9 bases remained unmatched. The CDR3 is 16 amino acids. CDR1 and CDR2 from the germline V gene are SEHNR and FQNEAQ (reference sequence). The CDR3 DNA sequence: TGTGCCAGCAGCTCATACACGGGACAGTCCAATCAGCCCCAGCATTTT. Amino acid sequence: CASSSYTGQSNQPQHF.

This clone was observed a few times. The chain combines TRBV5-1 with TRBJ2-7, with D tentatively TRBD1 (5 bases). V shed 4 bases and J shed 7 bases, with 18 bases lying between them. The CDR3 sequence is 14 residues long. CDR1 SGHRS and CDR2 YFSETQ come from the germline V gene. This chain's CDR3 is CASSPTTGSAEQYF. Here the CDR3 DNA reads TGCGCCAGCAGCCCTACCACAGGTTCCGCTGAGCAGTACTTC. Full variable domain (remainder filled in from reference TRBV5-1 and TRBJ2-7): KAGVTQTPRYLIKTRGQQVTLSCSPISGHRSVSWYQQTPGQGLQFLFEYFSETQRNKGNFPGRFSGRQFSNSRSEMNVSTLELGDSALYLCASSPTTGSAEQYFGPGTRLTVT.

A few counts support this clone. The chain links TRBV5-4 to TRBJ2-3; 12 nucleotides match TRBD2. The CDR3 has 16 residues. V dropped 4 bases and J dropped 4; count of bases not matched to a gene: 7. Looked up from germline, CDR1 is SGHNT and CDR2 is YYREEE (reference sequence). The CDR3: CASSQPSGRAPDTQYF. DNA for the CDR3: TGTGCCAGCAGCCAACCTAGCGGGAGGGCCCCAGATACGCAGTATTTT.

This clone was counted a few times. The chain joins TRBV7-8 to TRBJ2-1; 8 positions agree with TRBD2. CDR1 and CDR2 from the germline V gene are SGHVS and FQNEAQ. V was pared by 1 base and J by 7 bases, with 9 bases of the junction left unmatched. This CDR3 has 16 residues. The CDR3, as DNA: TGTGCCAGCAGCTTAGTCGGTAGCGGGAAACCAAATGAGCAGTTCTTC. It specifies CASSLVGSGKPNEQFF.

The chain's CDR3 is CASSRRQGRETQYF. In nucleotides, the CDR3 is TGTGCCAGCAGTAGAAGACAGGGGAGGGAGACCCAGTACTTC. J is TRBJ2-5 and V is TRBV6-6; 8 bases fit TRBD1. In germline, CDR1 is MNHNY, CDR2 SVGAGI (reference sequence). The V segment lost 5 bases and the J segment 5 bases; nucleotides outside the gene matches: 7. The CDR3 has 14 amino acids.

The chain couples TRBV5-1 to TRBJ2-7; 8 positions agree with TRBD1. With V trimmed by 3 bases and J by 4 bases, 3 bases remained unmatched. Germline loops: CDR1 SGHRS, CDR2 YFSETQ. CDR3 length: 13 residues. CDR3 residues: CASSSGQGYEQYF. As DNA, the CDR3 is TGCGCCAGCAGCTCTGGACAGGGTTACGAGCAGTACTTC.

This clone was observed a few times. The chain employs TRBV6-1 and TRBJ1-1; TRBD1 aligns across 7 bases. CDR1 and CDR2 from the germline V gene are MNHNS and SASEGT. The CDR3 length is 14 residues. V lost 3 bases and J lost 5; bases outside the gene matches: 6. This CDR3 is CASSDPSRGTEAFF. The CDR3 nucleotides are TGTGCCAGCAGTGATCCATCCAGGGGGACTGAAGCTTTCTTT.

This rearrangement joins TRBV2 to TRBJ2-3; D unresolved. Germline CDR1 reads SNHLY; CDR2 reads FYNNEI. CDR3 length equals 14 residues. V lost 0 bases to trimming and J lost 1 base, with 5 bases between them. The CDR3: CASSEALRTDTQYF. The CDR3 DNA reads as TGTGCCAGCAGTGAAGCTCTACGCACAGATACGCAGTATTTT.

The sample holds a few counts of this clone. The chain links TRBV28 to TRBJ2-1, with 7 bases fitting TRBD1. The CDR3 has 14 residues. V shed 2 bases, J shed 7 bases, and the junction held 5 bases outside the gene matches. Per the germline V gene, CDR1 is MDHEN and CDR2 is SYDVKM. The CDR3 loop reads CASSLKGARNEQFF. CDR3 in DNA: TGTGCCAGCAGTTTAAAGGGGGCGAGGAATGAGCAGTTCTTC.

A few counts support this clone. The chain carries TRBV2 and TRBJ2-5, with D perhaps TRBD1 (6 bases). Between the trimmed V and J ends, which lost 5 bases and 6 bases, there was a span of 16 bases. Germline assignment: CDR1 SNHLY and CDR2 FYNNEI. This CDR3 spans 14 amino acids. The CDR3 region is CASSIQGPGQTQYF. The DNA for the CDR3 is TGTGCCAGCAGTATCCAGGGGCCGGGACAGACCCAGTACTTC. Looking up the rest from reference TRBV2 and TRBJ2-5 gives the full variable domain: EPEVTQTPSHQVTQMGQEVILRCVPISNHLYFYWYRQILGQKVEFLVSFYNNEISEKSEIFDDQFSVERPDGSNFTLKIRSTKLEDSAMYFCASSIQGPGQTQYFGPGTRLLVL.

In its sample, this clone was seen a few times. The chain uses TRBV7-9 and TRBJ2-1, with TRBD1 identical over 9 bases. Trimming at V came to 5 bases and at J to 1 base, leaving 3 bases not matched to a gene. There are 15 residues in the CDR3. Germline V gene sequence: CDR1 SEHNR, CDR2 FQNEAQ (reference sequence). The CDR3 sequence: CASSPGQGSYNEQFF. The CDR3 DNA follows: TGTGCCAGCAGCCCGGGACAGGGTTCCTACAATGAGCAGTTCTTC.

The chain employs TRBV30 and TRBJ1-2; 12 bases align to TRBD1. Germline V gene lookup returns CDR1 GTSNPN and CDR2 SVGIG (reference sequence). With 2 bases clipped from V and 4 bases from J, the junction kept 11 bases outside the gene matches. CDR3 length equals 17 residues. The CDR3 nucleotides are TGTGCCTGGAGTCGGGACAGGGGGCCTCCCCCGAGCTATGGCTACACCTTC. Translated, it gives CAWSRDRGPPPSYGYTF. The full variable domain, in which reference TRBV30 and TRBJ1-2 provide the parts outside the CDR3, is SQTIHQWPATLVQPVGSPLSLECTVEGTSNPNLYWYRQAAGRGLQLLFYSVGIGQISSEVPQNLSASRPQDRQFILSSKKLLLSDSGFYLCAWSRDRGPPPSYGYTFGSGTRLTVV.

V gene TRBV9 combines with J gene TRBJ2-1, with D possibly being TRBD2 (6 bases). This CDR3 is built from 19 residues. V was shortened by 0 bases and J by 0 bases, with 19 bases between the two germline ends. Germline-derived CDR1 and CDR2 are SGDLS and YYNGEE. DNA of the CDR3: TGTGCCAGCAGCGTAGGGTTCGGGTCCGGGGGACTCTCCTACAATGAGCAGTTCTTC. Translating it yields CASSVGFGSGGLSYNEQFF.

This clone was recorded a few times. The CDR3: CASSTGDTSYEQYF. The CDR3 DNA reads TGTGCCAGCAGTACAGGGGATACCTCCTACGAGCAGTACTTC. The chain joins TRBV6-6 to TRBJ2-7; the match to TRBD1 covers 7 bases. The V gene's germline CDR1 is MNHNY and CDR2 SVGAGI (reference sequence). CDR3 size: 14 residues. With V trimmed by 5 bases and J by 0 bases, 4 bases remained unmatched.

The chain carries TRBV5-1 and TRBJ2-5; D call uncertain. Germline assignment: CDR1 SGHRS and CDR2 YFSETQ. The V end was cut by 2 bases, the J end by 2 bases, with 4 bases between. CDR3 length: 12 residues. The CDR3 sequence: CASSFPQETQYF. CDR3 sequence (DNA): TGCGCCAGCAGCTTCCCTCAAGAGACCCAGTACTTC. Together with reference TRBV5-1 and TRBJ2-5, the CDR3 gives the full variable domain: KAGVTQTPRYLIKTRGQQVTLSCSPISGHRSVSWYQQTPGQGLQFLFEYFSETQRNKGNFPGRFSGRQFSNSRSEMNVSTLELGDSALYLCASSFPQETQYFGPGTRLLVL.

The chain recombines TRBV9 with TRBJ2-3; 9 nucleotides line up with TRBD2. The CDR3 sequence is 15 residues long. Trimming removed 7 bases from V and 0 bases from J; junction bases left unmatched: 6. Germline V gene lookup returns CDR1 SGDLS and CDR2 YYNGEE. Here the CDR3 reads CASSERGVSTDTQYF. In DNA form, the CDR3 reads TGTGCCAGCTCTGAGCGGGGGGTAAGCACAGATACGCAGTATTTT. Full variable domain (missing parts from reference TRBV9 and TRBJ2-3): DSGVTQTPKHLITATGQRVTLRCSPRSGDLSVYWYQQSLDQGLQFLIQYYNGEERAKGNILERFSAQQFPDLHSELNLSSLELGDSALYFCASSERGVSTDTQYFGPGTRLTVL.

This CDR3 is CASSSFSGSYNEQFF. CDR3 sequence (DNA): TGCGCCAGCAGCTCCTTTAGCGGGAGCTATAATGAGCAGTTCTTC. The chain employs TRBV5-1 and TRBJ2-1; TRBD2 aligns across 9 bases. Germline loops: CDR1 SGHRS, CDR2 YFSETQ. V dropped 3 bases and J dropped 7; count of bases not matched to a gene: 8. The CDR3 is made up of 15 amino acids.

This clone was seen a handful of times. This chain links TRBV29-1 with TRBJ2-5; 11 bases are a match to TRBD2. Trimming removed 5 bases from V and 4 bases from J; junction bases left unmatched: 9. Germline V CDR1 and CDR2: SQVTM, ANQGSEA. The CDR3 is made up of 15 amino acids. The CDR3 loop reads CSVRNSGRALETQYF. The CDR3 coding sequence is TGCAGCGTTCGTAATAGCGGGAGGGCCCTAGAGACCCAGTACTTC.

V and J are TRBV7-9 and TRBJ2-7; D not resolved. CDR3 length equals 14 residues. V lost 1 base, J lost 1 base, and 8 bases lay in between. Germline CDR1 SEHNR, CDR2 FQNEAQ (reference sequence). As DNA, the CDR3 is TGTGCCAGCAGCTTAGGAGGCACATCCTACGAGCAGTACTTC. Translating gives CASSLGGTSYEQYF.

The rearrangement links TRBV30 to TRBJ1-2; D may be TRBD1 (5 bases). The CDR3 loop spans 14 amino acids. Deletions cut 0 bases from V and 6 bases from J, with 14 bases between. Germline values: CDR1 GTSNPN, CDR2 SVGIG (reference sequence). The CDR3, as DNA: TGTGCCTGGAGTGTACTGGTCAGGGATAATGGCTACACCTTC. This translates into CAWSVLVRDNGYTF.

The V call is TRBV5-1, the J call TRBJ2-1, with D tentatively TRBD1 (5 bases). The CDR3 runs to 17 residues. Between the trimmed V and J ends, which lost 0 bases and 3 bases, there was a span of 16 bases. Germline values: CDR1 SGHRS, CDR2 YFSETQ. The CDR3 DNA reads as TGCGCCAGCAGCTTGGCCGTACTCGAGCAGGGCTACAATGAGCAGTTCTTC. This gives the protein CASSLAVLEQGYNEQFF.

This clone was counted only a few times. The rearrangement joins TRBV11-3 to TRBJ2-3; a weak D match, TRBD1 (6 bases). This CDR3 region has 14 residues. The germline gives CDR1 SGHNT, CDR2 YENEEA. V lost 3 bases and J 2 bases, leaving 9 bases between the germline ends. CDR3 sequence (DNA): TGTGCCAGCAGCTTCAGGGGCCCCACAGATACGCAGTATTTT. Translation gives CASSFRGPTDTQYF.

The gene calls are TRBV7-2 and TRBJ2-7; 8 nucleotides agree with TRBD2. V was pared by 6 bases and J by 0 bases, with 1 base of the junction left unmatched. CDR1 is SGHTA, CDR2 FQGNSA, per germline. The CDR3 consists of 13 residues. CDR3 loop: CASRSGGSYEQYF. The CDR3 region has the DNA TGTGCCAGCAGGAGCGGGGGCTCCTACGAGCAGTACTTC.

This clone was seen only a few times. The V call is TRBV7-6, the J call TRBJ2-5, with a possible D match to TRBD1 (6 bases). This CDR3 is 14 amino acids long. The germline V gene has CDR1 SGHVS and CDR2 FNYEAQ. V was trimmed by 4 bases and J by 7 bases, leaving 16 bases between them. The CDR3 bases are TGTGCCAGCAGCTCCGAACAGGGTACGGTGACCCAGTACTTC. Amino acids: CASSSEQGTVTQYF.

The gene calls are TRBV30 and TRBJ2-7, with 11 bases matching TRBD1. After removal of 2 bases from V and 2 bases from J, the junction contained 8 bases not matched to a gene. Germline CDR1 reads GTSNPN; CDR2 reads SVGIG (reference sequence). This CDR3 has 16 amino acids. The CDR3 here is CAWSHPPGQGAYEQYF. In DNA, the CDR3 is TGTGCCTGGAGTCACCCCCCGGGACAGGGGGCCTACGAGCAGTACTTC.